What follows are 20 T cell receptor beta chains derived from one specimen sequenced in a study of T cells expressing NK-cell markers. TCRdb reprocessed the 5' RACE reads, with one entry per CDR3 protein and no DNA. Its table lists roughly 450,000 distinct CDR3 sequences. Source material: blood T cells: a sorted CD56 or NKG2C T cell subset, CD4+ or CD8+ T cells, or bulk PBMC T cells (not recorded which). The receptors here all came from a woman aged 45 to 65 in good health.

The rearrangement links TRBV15 to TRBJ2-1. This CDR3 region has 12 residues. CDR1 is LNHNV, CDR2 YYDKDF, per germline (reference sequence). The CDR3 loop is CATSRVRQKQFF.

The chain has TRBV5-1 and TRBJ2-7; there is no DNA to check the TCRdb D call of TRBD2. In germline, CDR1 is SGHRS, CDR2 YFSETQ. The CDR3 runs 18 residues. CDR3: CASSLFGGASGRVYEQYF.

The CDR3 sequence: CASSLVVSGSDEQFF. The chain links TRBV5-1 to TRBJ2-1; TCRdb lists TRBD2, though no DNA is available to test this call. CDR3 length equals 15 residues. CDR1 and CDR2 from the germline V gene are SGHRS and YFSETQ. Full variable domain (remainder filled in from reference TRBV5-1 and TRBJ2-1): KAGVTQTPRYLIKTRGQQVTLSCSPISGHRSVSWYQQTPGQGLQFLFEYFSETQRNKGNFPGRFSGRQFSNSRSEMNVSTLELGDSALYLCASSLVVSGSDEQFFGPGTRLTVL.

V and J are TRBV10-3 and TRBJ1-5; TCRdb names TRBD1, which stays unverified in the absence of DNA. The CDR3 length is 17 residues. Germline CDR1 reads ENHRY; CDR2 reads SYGVKD. CDR3 protein: CATLAGTGGLRNQPQHF.

The CDR3 region is CASSPRGLAGVSETQYF. V is TRBV7-6 and J is TRBJ2-5; TCRdb reports TRBD2, a call that lacks DNA to check it against. CDR1 SGHVS and CDR2 FNYEAQ come from the germline V gene. The CDR3 is made up of 17 amino acids.

The CDR3 loop is CASSSGQSTDTQYF. The chain is built from TRBV5-1 and TRBJ2-3; TCRdb's D gene call, TRBD1, goes unchecked for lack of DNA. The CDR3 runs to 14 residues. The germline V gene has CDR1 SGHRS and CDR2 YFSETQ.

The chain couples TRBV7-2 to TRBJ2-1. Germline V lookup: CDR1 SGHTA, CDR2 FQGNSA. The length of the CDR3 is 16 residues. The CDR3 protein is CASSSSGGSSYNEQFF.

This chain connects TRBV20-1 to TRBJ1-5; TCRdb's D gene call, TRBD1, goes unchecked for lack of DNA. There are 13 residues in the CDR3. Germline V lookup: CDR1 DFQATT, CDR2 SNEGSKA (reference sequence). The CDR3 protein is CSASAGEAQPQHF.

This sequence joins TRBV4-2 and TRBJ2-5; TCRdb names TRBD2, which stays unverified in the absence of DNA. The CDR3 is 18 residues long. The germline V gene encodes CDR1 LGHNA and CDR2 YNFKEQ. The CDR3 protein is CASSQELGLAGDWVTQYF.

CDR3 loop: CASSLTAEINEQYF. The chain carries TRBV5-1 and TRBJ2-7. Looked up from germline, CDR1 is SGHRS and CDR2 is YFSETQ. CDR3 size: 14 residues.

The V call is TRBV12-3 or TRBV12-4, the J call TRBJ2-2; the D gene TCRdb calls, TRBD1, cannot be checked with no DNA. The CDR3 has 14 residues. The CDR3 sequence is CASDTPYNTGELFF.

The chain is built from TRBV29-1 and TRBJ2-2; without DNA, the TCRdb call of TRBD2 cannot be checked. From germline, CDR1 is SQVTM and CDR2 ANQGSEA. This CDR3 has 15 amino acids. The CDR3 loop is CSVGTSGRAPGELFF.

The V call is TRBV20-1, the J call TRBJ2-7; TCRdb lists TRBD1, though no DNA is available to test this call. The CDR3 has 12 amino acids. Germline V gene lookup returns CDR1 DFQATT and CDR2 SNEGSKA (reference sequence). The CDR3 here is CSARRGAYEQYF.

The chain uses TRBV7-9 and TRBJ1-3; no DNA is available, so the TRBD1 call from TCRdb remains unchecked. The CDR3 length is 15 residues. Germline CDR1 is SEHNR and CDR2 is FQNEAQ (reference sequence). CDR3 loop: CASSLRGPGRGTIYF. The variable domain in full, completed from reference TRBV7-9 and TRBJ1-3, reads DTGVSQNPRHKITKRGQNVTFRCDPISEHNRLYWYRQTLGQGPEFLTYFQNEAQLEKSRLLSDRFSAERPKGSFSTLEIQRTEQGDSAMYLCASSLRGPGRGTIYFGEGSWLTVV.

The chain joins TRBV20-1 to TRBJ2-3; with no DNA, the TCRdb D assignment of TRBD2 cannot be verified. Germline V CDR1 and CDR2: DFQATT, SNEGSKA (reference sequence). The CDR3 consists of 16 residues. The CDR3 is CSAPWASGSSGFTQYF.

This rearrangement joins TRBV7-9 to TRBJ2-5; the D call of TRBD1 rests on TCRdb alone, since no DNA is present to check it. The CDR3 is made up of 12 amino acids. Looked up from germline, CDR1 is SEHNR and CDR2 is FQNEAQ (reference sequence). Here the CDR3 reads CASSPDWETQYF.

The V call is TRBV11-2, the J call TRBJ2-2; without DNA, the TCRdb call of TRBD2 cannot be checked. The CDR3 has 14 amino acids. Germline-derived CDR1 and CDR2 are SGHAT and FQNNGV. CDR3 region: CASSGVGGAGELFF.

This chain connects TRBV24-1 to TRBJ2-1. This CDR3 contains 11 residues. The germline CDR1 and CDR2 sequences are KGHDR and SFDVKD. CDR3 protein: CATSKGREQFF.

This chain uses TRBV20-1 with TRBJ2-1; TCRdb selects TRBD1, and the lack of DNA leaves this call unchecked. CDR1 and CDR2 (germline): DFQATT, SNEGSKA (reference sequence). The CDR3 spans 14 residues. The CDR3 loop is CSARPLGVHNEQFF.

The CDR3 loop reads CSAPEYQGDGETQYF. This rearrangement joins TRBV20-1 to TRBJ2-5; TCRdb reports TRBD1, a call that lacks DNA to check it against. The CDR3 covers 15 residues. Germline V gene lookup returns CDR1 DFQATT and CDR2 SNEGSKA (reference sequence).